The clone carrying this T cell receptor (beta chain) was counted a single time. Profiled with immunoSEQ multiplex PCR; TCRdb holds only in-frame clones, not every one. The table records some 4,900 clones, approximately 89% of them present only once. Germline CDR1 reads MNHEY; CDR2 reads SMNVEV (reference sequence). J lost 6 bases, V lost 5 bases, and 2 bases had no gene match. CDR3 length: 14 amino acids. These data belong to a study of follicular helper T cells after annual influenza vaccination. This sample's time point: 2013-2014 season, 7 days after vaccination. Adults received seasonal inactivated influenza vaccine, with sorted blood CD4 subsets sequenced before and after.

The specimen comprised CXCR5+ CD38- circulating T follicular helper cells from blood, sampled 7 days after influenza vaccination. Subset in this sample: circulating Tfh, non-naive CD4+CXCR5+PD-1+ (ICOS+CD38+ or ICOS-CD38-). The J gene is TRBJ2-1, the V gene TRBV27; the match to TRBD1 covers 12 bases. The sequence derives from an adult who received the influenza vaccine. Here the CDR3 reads CASSLGQGANEQFF. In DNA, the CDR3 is TGTGCCAGCAGTCTGGGACAGGGGGCCAATGAGCAGTTCTTC.